This T cell receptor (beta chain) is from a study of OX40 agonist ivuxolimab in advanced cancers. Points from the study as a whole: CD4+ and CD8+ T cells in blood underwent clonal expansion by week 6 at 0.1 to 3.0 mg/kg. On average, CD8+ T cells had more expanded clones than CD4+.

Trimming took off 3 bases at V and 2 bases at J, with 17 bases between the two ends. Germline assignment: CDR1 SGDLS and CDR2 YYNGEE. The CDR3 totals 16 residues. Remarks on this clone: Antigen unknown.

Clones were sequenced by immunoSEQ multiplex PCR, and TCRdb holds only the in-frame ones, with some missing. The top ten hold roughly 9.8% of the sample, which has about 40,000 clones, around 92% seen once. V gene TRBV9 combines with J gene TRBJ2-5; D might be TRBD1 or TRBD2, each matching 5 bases. Sequenced here: CD4+ or CD8+ T cells sorted from blood, sampled in a trial of the OX40 agonist ivuxolimab. The clonotype originates from an adult with an advanced solid tumor such as melanoma, head and neck, liver or kidney cancer. CDR3 region: CASSAPLRDLQETQYF. CDR3 nucleotides: TGTGCCAGCAGCGCTCCTCTGAGGGACCTACAAGAGACCCAGTACTTC.